This T cell receptor beta chain emerged from a study of T cells in Graves' hyperthyroidism and ophthalmopathy. Amplified regions were TCR beta CDR3 sequences from RNA transcripts. Initially, a first-round RT-PCR of the TCR CDR3 employed the HTBI primer set. TCRdb called the multiplex PCR reads again in MiXCR, with one record for every CDR3 protein. The sample consists of about 560,000 distinct CDR3 sequences, around 46% of them appearing once. Stable hyperthyroidism: no ophthalmopathy progression over 18 months of follow-up. Together with thyroid ultrasound, orbital computed tomography, serum thyroxine and TRAb, clinical symptoms were used for diagnoses. The study, taken as a whole, reports: In blood, most of the thyroid clonotypes expanded above 0.001 were also present. Onset of ophthalmopathy came a median around 6.2 months after the model predicted it.

Notes on this clonotype: Its specificity is unknown.

Per germline, CDR1 MNHNS and CDR2 SASEGT. This CDR3 has 18 amino acids. Trimming removed 1 base at V and 1 base at J, with 19 bases between. The V call is TRBV6-1, the J call TRBJ2-5, with D perhaps TRBD1 (6 bases). The TCR sequence derives from a young woman with Graves' hyperthyroidism. Sequences were obtained from peripheral blood or thyroid tissue (not recorded which). In DNA form, the CDR3 reads TGTGCCAGCAGTGAAGGAGGAGTCACAGGGAAAACCCAAGAGACCCAGTACTTC. Encoded protein: CASSEGGVTGKTQETQYF.